The 14 T cell receptor beta chains below all came from one sample that was sequenced in a study of cytotoxic CD8 clonotypes in ibrutinib-treated CLL. Method: immunoSEQ multiplex PCR; TCRdb's copy keeps in-frame clones and lacks some. The repertoire has roughly 250,000 clones, under 80% of them found once; the top ten carry roughly 14%. Sequenced here: PBMCs, sampled after 24 months of ibrutinib treatment. These receptors all stem from a human donor with chronic lymphocytic leukemia.

This chain uses TRBV30 with TRBJ1-5; no firm D call. The germline gives CDR1 GTSNPN, CDR2 SVGIG (reference sequence). The CDR3 is 15 amino acids. V dropped 0 bases and J dropped 2 bases, with 11 bases sitting between them. The CDR3 bases are TGTGCCTGGAGTGTAATGGGGAGGGGCAATCAGCCCCAGCATTTT. It translates to CAWSVMGRGNQPQHF. Looking up the rest from reference TRBV30 and TRBJ1-5 gives the full variable domain: SQTIHQWPATLVQPVGSPLSLECTVEGTSNPNLYWYRQAAGRGLQLLFYSVGIGQISSEVPQNLSASRPQDRQFILSSKKLLLSDSGFYLCAWSVMGRGNQPQHFGDGTRLSIL.

This clone was seen once. The chain joins TRBV28 to TRBJ1-1; 8 bases match TRBD1. Per the germline V gene, CDR1 is MDHEN and CDR2 is SYDVKM. Germline trimming cut 8 bases from V and 0 bases from J; bases unmatched to any gene: 8. The CDR3 runs to 15 residues. CDR3 region: CASQTGAGMNTEAFF. The CDR3 DNA sequence: TGTGCCAGCCAGACAGGGGCAGGGATGAACACTGAAGCTTTCTTT.

V gene TRBV15 combines with J gene TRBJ2-3; no definite D call. Trimming pared 8 bases from V and 0 bases from J, leaving 9 bases between. The CDR3 extends over 13 amino acids. Germline CDR1 is LNHNV and CDR2 is YYDKDF (reference sequence). The CDR3, as DNA: TGTGCCACCCGGACGGCTAGCACAGATACGCAGTATTTT. Its translation is CATRTASTDTQYF.

The table lists this clone with a few counts. The CDR3 nucleotides are TGTGCCAGCAGCGTAGGTTGGGGCTACAGCACTGAAGCTTTCTTT. It is translated as CASSVGWGYSTEAFF. The V call is TRBV9, the J call TRBJ1-1, with D maybe TRBD1 (5 bases). Trimming took off 0 bases at V and 4 bases at J, with 13 bases between the two ends. Germline CDR1 reads SGDLS; CDR2 reads YYNGEE. CDR3 length equals 15 residues.

J is TRBJ2-5 and V is TRBV7-3, with 7 bases identical to TRBD2. This CDR3 has 16 amino acids. Germline CDR1 is SGHTA and CDR2 is FQGTGA. The trim removed 1 base at V and 4 bases at J, leaving 9 bases unmatched. The CDR3 spells CASSLKAGTQRETQYF. In nucleotides, the CDR3 is TGTGCCAGCAGCTTAAAAGCGGGAACGCAGCGAGAGACCCAGTACTTC.

The CDR3 spells CASSSGMRYEQYF. The CDR3 coding sequence is TGCGCCAGCAGCTCTGGTATGCGGTACGAGCAGTACTTC. The gene calls are TRBV5-1 and TRBJ2-7; D unclear. From germline, CDR1 is SGHRS and CDR2 YFSETQ. Trimming took 3 bases from V and 4 from J, leaving 11 bases between them. The CDR3 has 13 residues. The variable domain in full, with the rest retrieved from reference TRBV5-1 and TRBJ2-7, is KAGVTQTPRYLIKTRGQQVTLSCSPISGHRSVSWYQQTPGQGLQFLFEYFSETQRNKGNFPGRFSGRQFSNSRSEMNVSTLELGDSALYLCASSSGMRYEQYFGPGTRLTVT.

The chain has TRBV15 and TRBJ1-2, with TRBD1 matching over 7 bases. Germline CDR1 LNHNV, CDR2 YYDKDF (reference sequence). With 0 bases clipped from V and 5 bases from J, the junction kept 6 bases outside the gene matches. This CDR3 has 15 amino acids. CDR3 DNA sequence: TGTGCCACCAGCAGAGAACTAGGGACAGATTATGGCTACACCTTC. This encodes CATSRELGTDYGYTF.

This clone was seen a few times. V gene TRBV9 combines with J gene TRBJ2-5; D is uncertain. There are 11 residues in the CDR3. V was clipped by 3 bases and J by 0 bases, with 0 bases between them. CDR1 SGDLS and CDR2 YYNGEE come from the germline V gene. DNA of the CDR3: TGTGCCAGCAGCGACCAAGAGACCCAGTACTTC. Encoded protein: CASSDQETQYF.

This clone was counted between two and nine times. The chain carries TRBV14 and TRBJ2-7, with a tentative D call TRBD1 (5 bases). The CDR3 loop spans 16 amino acids. V lost 0 bases, J lost 3 bases, and 15 bases lay in between. In germline, CDR1 is SGHDN, CDR2 FVKESK. CDR3 sequence: CASSQETAGIHYEQYF. The CDR3 region has the DNA TGTGCCAGCAGCCAAGAGACAGCAGGGATCCACTACGAGCAGTACTTC.

This clone was recorded only once. The genes are TRBV6-5 and TRBJ2-3; tentatively, D is TRBD2 (6 bases). The CDR3 runs 15 residues. In germline, CDR1 is MNHEY, CDR2 SVGAGI. Between the trimmed V and J ends, which lost 2 bases and 3 bases, there was a span of 12 bases. The CDR3 here is CASSYLALGTDTQYF. The CDR3 DNA reads TGTGCCAGCAGTTACCTAGCGTTGGGGACAGATACGCAGTATTTT.

The J gene is TRBJ2-4, the V gene TRBV5-6, with 7 bases matching TRBD2. This CDR3 is built from 18 residues. V dropped 1 base and J dropped 0; count of bases not matched to a gene: 10. The germline CDR1 and CDR2 sequences are SGHDT and YYEEEE. The CDR3 DNA is TGTGCCAGCAGCTTGCTAGGCGAGGTAGCGGGAGCCAAAAACATTCAGTACTTC. This translates into CASSLLGEVAGAKNIQYF. The full variable domain, with the rest looked up from reference TRBV5-6 and TRBJ2-4, is DAGVTQSPTHLIKTRGQQVTLRCSPKSGHDTVSWYQQALGQGPQFIFQYYEEEERQRGNFPDRFSGHQFPNYSSELNVNALLLGDSALYLCASSLLGEVAGAKNIQYFGAGTRLSVL.

The genes are TRBV2 and TRBJ2-7; 8 bases line up with TRBD1. CDR1 SNHLY and CDR2 FYNNEI come from the germline V gene. With 6 bases clipped from V and 5 bases from J, the junction kept 9 bases outside the gene matches. The CDR3 is made up of 14 amino acids. As DNA, the CDR3 is TGTGCCAGCAGAGTAGGACAGGGAGGAGACGAGCAGTACTTC. Translating it yields CASRVGQGGDEQYF.

The V call is TRBV30, the J call TRBJ2-3; D unclear. The V end was cut by 2 bases, the J end by 5 bases, with 8 bases between. The CDR3 covers 12 residues. Germline V gene lookup returns CDR1 GTSNPN and CDR2 SVGIG (reference sequence). The CDR3: CAWSLVGDTQYF. In nucleotides, the CDR3 is TGTGCCTGGAGTCTAGTGGGAGATACGCAGTATTTT.

This sequence joins TRBV7-3 and TRBJ1-5; D may be TRBD1 (5 bases). The CDR3 consists of 13 residues. V lost 3 bases and J lost 5, with 8 bases in between. The V gene's germline CDR1 is SGHTA and CDR2 FQGTGA. The CDR3 sequence: CASSLGGDQPQHF. DNA for the CDR3: TGTGCCAGCAGCTTGGGGGGAGATCAGCCCCAGCATTTT.